The 6 T cell receptor beta chains in this list originate from one sample, sequenced in a study of blood T cell repertoires in COVID-19. Libraries were prepared by immunoSEQ multiplex PCR; TCRdb keeps only in-frame clonotypes and omits some of them. The sample consists of roughly 100,000 clones, roughly 85% of them appearing once. Sequenced: peripheral blood. These receptors all stem from a man in his fifties or sixties with active COVID-19.

This chain links TRBV9 with TRBJ2-2; 9 nucleotides line up with TRBD1. Germline values: CDR1 SGDLS, CDR2 YYNGEE. The CDR3 contains 14 residues. The V and J ends lost 5 bases and 6 bases, in that order; junction bases with no gene match: 5. DNA of the CDR3: TGTGCCAGCAGAAGGACAGGGGTCGCCGGGGAGCTGTTTTTT. Encoded protein: CASRRTGVAGELFF.

The chain combines TRBV7-8 with TRBJ1-1; maybe TRBD1 (6 bases). Germline values: CDR1 SGHVS, CDR2 FQNEAQ. The CDR3 length is 15 residues. Trimming removed 1 base from V and 5 bases from J, with 14 bases in between. For the CDR3, the DNA is TGTGCCAGCAGCTTAGATTCAGGGGTTATGACTGAAGCTTTCTTT. This sequence encodes CASSLDSGVMTEAFF.

The J gene is TRBJ2-2, the V gene TRBV4-2, with D possibly TRBD1 on 5 matching bases. V lost 0 bases to trimming and J lost 0 bases, with 8 bases between them. Germline values: CDR1 LGHNA, CDR2 YNFKEQ. The CDR3 is 16 residues long. CDR3 sequence reads: CASSQEGHTNTGELFF. The CDR3 DNA is TGTGCCAGCAGCCAAGAAGGACATACGAACACCGGGGAGCTGTTTTTT.

The chain uses TRBV10-3 and TRBJ1-4, with D perhaps TRBD1 (6 bases). The CDR3 length is 15 residues. Germline V gene data show CDR1 as ENHRY and CDR2 as SYGVKD. Trimming removed 6 bases from V and 4 bases from J, with 15 bases in between. The CDR3 region is CAIRKGQLSNEKLFF. CDR3 nucleotides: TGTGCCATCAGAAAGGGACAACTGAGTAATGAAAAACTGTTTTTT.

The chain carries TRBV30 and TRBJ1-1, with 12 bases aligning to TRBD1. CDR1 is GTSNPN and CDR2 is SVGIG in the germline V gene (reference sequence). The CDR3 consists of 15 residues. V lost 3 bases to trimming and J lost 4 bases; unmatched junction nucleotides: 6. CDR3 amino acids: CAWSPGTGGRTEAFF. DNA for the CDR3: TGTGCCTGGAGCCCTGGGACAGGGGGCCGCACTGAAGCTTTCTTT.

This sequence joins TRBV6-5 and TRBJ1-5; weak D call: TRBD1 (5 bases). V dropped 0 bases and J dropped 3 bases, with 9 bases sitting between them. The germline V gene encodes CDR1 MNHEY and CDR2 SVGAGI. The CDR3 loop spans 15 amino acids. The DNA for the CDR3 is TGTGCCAGCAGTTACTCTTCAGGGCTCAATCAGCCCCAGCATTTT. Protein sequence: CASSYSSGLNQPQHF.